One sample yielded the 15 T cell receptor beta chains listed below, sequenced in a study of control samples from healthy donors and cancer patients. TCRdb keeps only in-frame clones here, not all; method: immunoSEQ multiplex PCR. The table shows around 19,000 clones, with around 80% occurring only once. The specimen was PBMCs. Source of these receptors: a man older than 75 with head and neck cancer.

This clone was seen just once. This chain connects TRBV20-1 to TRBJ2-5; D gene unclear. Germline CDR1 reads DFQATT; CDR2 reads SNEGSKA (reference sequence). The CDR3 spans 10 residues. The ends were cut back, 4 bases at V and 4 bases at J, with 4 bases in the middle. CDR3 sequence reads: CSATRETQYF. DNA of the CDR3: TGCAGTGCTACCCGAGAGACCCAGTACTTC.

V and J are TRBV2 and TRBJ2-7, with D perhaps being TRBD1 or TRBD2 (5 bases each). Germline V gives CDR1 SNHLY, CDR2 FYNNEI. The CDR3 has 14 residues. V gave up 2 bases and J gave up 5 bases, with 13 bases separating them. The DNA for the CDR3 is TGTGCCAGCAGTGAACGGTGGGACCACAACGAGCAGTACTTC. It is translated as CASSERWDHNEQYF.

The chain links TRBV19 to TRBJ1-1; D is uncertain. There are 13 residues in the CDR3. The germline CDR1 and CDR2 sequences are LNHDA and SQIVND (reference sequence). Between the trimmed V and J ends, which lost 6 bases and 0 bases, there was a span of 8 bases. The CDR3 protein is CASRPGLNTEAFF. CDR3 nucleotide sequence: TGTGCCAGTAGGCCCGGATTGAACACTGAAGCTTTCTTT.

Written as DNA, the CDR3 is TGTGCCACCGGACAGGGCGGCAGGTATACGCAGTATTTT. It codes for CATGQGGRYTQYF. This sequence joins TRBV28 and TRBJ2-3; 8 bases line up with TRBD1. The J segment lost 7 bases and the V segment lost 10 bases, leaving 10 bases of the junction unmatched. This CDR3 is built from 13 residues. CDR1 and CDR2 from the germline V gene are MDHEN and SYDVKM.

The chain is built from TRBV2 and TRBJ1-2; 9 bases line up with TRBD1. The V segment lost 7 bases and the J segment 2 bases; nucleotides outside the gene matches: 5. The germline CDR1 and CDR2 sequences are SNHLY and FYNNEI. The CDR3 has 14 residues. CDR3 sequence reads: CASTGTGRNYGYTF. CDR3 coding DNA: TGTGCCAGCACAGGGACAGGGAGGAACTATGGCTACACCTTC.

The CDR3 sequence is CASSQKQGANGYTF. CDR3 bases: TGTGCCAGCAGCCAAAAACAGGGGGCCAATGGCTACACCTTC. V usage is TRBV3-1 (or the pseudogene TRBV3-2) and J usage is TRBJ1-2; 9 bases line up with TRBD1. CDR1 is LGHDT, CDR2 YNNKEL, per germline (reference sequence). The CDR3 covers 14 residues. The V gene end was trimmed by 2 bases and the J gene end by 6 bases; junction bases not matched to a gene: 4.

Regarding this clone: The sample has other DNA sequences that encode this CDR3 too. The rearrangement links TRBV5-1 to TRBJ1-6; D unclear. The CDR3 has 15 amino acids. V gave up 3 bases and J gave up 1 base, with 8 bases separating them. The germline gives CDR1 SGHRS, CDR2 YFSETQ. Here the CDR3 DNA reads TGCGCCAGCAGCTCCGGACCGTCCTATAATTCACCCCTCCACTTT. Protein product: CASSSGPSYNSPLHF.

The genes are TRBV10-3 and TRBJ2-7; tentative D call: TRBD1 (6 bases). Germline V CDR1 and CDR2: ENHRY, SYGVKD. The CDR3 runs to 16 residues. V gave up 2 bases and J gave up 0 bases, with 14 bases separating them. CDR3 sequence (DNA): TGTGCCATCAGTGAGGGGGGCCCCCAAGCCTCCTACGAGCAGTACTTC. This gives the protein CAISEGGPQASYEQYF.

The chain joins TRBV24-1 to TRBJ2-3; no clear D gene. In germline, CDR1 is KGHDR, CDR2 SFDVKD. Trimming took off 0 bases at V and 5 bases at J, with 2 bases between the two ends. The CDR3 covers 12 residues. In nucleotides, the CDR3 is TGTGCCACCAGTGATTTGATAGATACGCAGTATTTT. Amino acids: CATSDLIDTQYF.

The chain employs TRBV19 and TRBJ2-7; possible D gene TRBD1, 5 bases. This CDR3 has 15 amino acids. Germline V gives CDR1 LNHDA, CDR2 SQIVND (reference sequence). Trimming cost V 5 bases and J 3 bases, with 17 bases left between them. CDR3 residues: CASSAVSDKYYEQYF. CDR3 in DNA: TGTGCCAGTAGTGCAGTGTCGGACAAATACTACGAGCAGTACTTC.

The rearrangement links TRBV2 to TRBJ2-1; the D gene is possibly TRBD2 (6 bases). CDR3 length: 16 residues. CDR1 and CDR2 (germline): SNHLY, FYNNEI. V gave up 6 bases and J gave up 6 bases, with 21 bases separating them. The CDR3 DNA reads TGTGCCAGCAGGGATTTACCGGGACTTGGGGGCAATGAGCAGTTCTTC. Translation: CASRDLPGLGGNEQFF.

The chain links TRBV6-1 to TRBJ1-3; possible D gene TRBD1, 5 bases. Deletions cut 3 bases from V and 4 bases from J, with 13 bases between. This CDR3 contains 15 residues. Germline V lookup: CDR1 MNHNS, CDR2 SASEGT. The CDR3 loop reads CASSDMGRWGNTIYF. DNA of the CDR3: TGTGCCAGCAGTGATATGGGACGTTGGGGAAACACCATATATTTT.

The chain is built from TRBV5-4 and TRBJ2-5; 13 positions match TRBD2. Germline CDR1 SGHNT, CDR2 YYREEE (reference sequence). The J segment lost 5 bases and the V segment lost 5 bases, leaving 9 bases of the junction unmatched. CDR3 length equals 16 residues. CDR3: CASSPGLAGFSETQYF. DNA of the CDR3: TGTGCCAGCAGTCCGGGACTAGCGGGATTTTCGGAGACCCAGTACTTC.

This clone was seen only once. The chain uses TRBV3-1 (or the pseudogene TRBV3-2) and TRBJ1-2; D unresolved. CDR3 length: 14 amino acids. Germline CDR1 is LGHDT and CDR2 is YNNKEL (reference sequence). The V end lost 3 bases, the J end lost 8 bases, and 16 bases lay between the germline ends. This CDR3 is CASSHARSPGGYTF. The CDR3 DNA sequence: TGTGCCAGCAGCCACGCCCGGTCTCCGGGAGGCTACACCTTC.

This chain links TRBV7-9 with TRBJ1-2; 8 bases fit TRBD1. The CDR3 sequence is 15 residues long. Unmatched junction bases numbered 8, after V lost 4 bases and J lost 4 bases. Germline CDR1 is SEHNR and CDR2 is FQNEAQ (reference sequence). CDR3: CASSSPGGETYGYTF. In DNA form, the CDR3 reads TGTGCCAGCAGCTCCCCAGGGGGCGAGACCTATGGCTACACCTTC.